What follows are 2 T cell receptor beta chains derived from one specimen sequenced in a study of metastatic and nonmetastatic thyroid tumors. TCRdb re-called clones via MiXCR from the PCR reads. This table holds 30,000 to 45,000 clones, less than 25% found once. Prior to thyroid surgery, none of the patients had received any treatment. Sequencing was performed on blood. These receptors were collected from a female donor with papillary thyroid cancer or a benign thyroid nodule (not recorded which). Some clones in this sample may be carry-over from other donors' samples.

The CDR3 region is CASGLSANEKLFF. The CDR3 DNA is TGTGCCAGTGGCTTATCTGCTAATGAAAAACTGTTTTTT. The chain employs TRBV19 and TRBJ1-4; the D is unclear. CDR1 is LNHDA and CDR2 is SQIVND in the germline V gene (reference sequence). This CDR3 spans 13 amino acids. The V end was cut by 8 bases, the J end by 3 bases, with 10 bases between.

This clone was picked up a small number of times. A much larger clone differs by one base, so this may be a read error. No conserved phenylalanine or tryptophan is present at the end of the CDR3, so a read error is the likely explanation. This chain links TRBV5-1 with TRBJ2-5, with TRBD2 as a possible D gene (6 bases). The CDR3 length is 16 residues. Trimming left V 7 bases short and J 4 bases short, with 23 bases between. Germline V gives CDR1 SGHRS, CDR2 YFSETQ. CDR3 bases: TGCGCCAGCGGACCGTGGAGGGGCGGTGGTGGAGAGACCCAGTACCTC. Its translation is CASGPWRGGGGETQYL.